The source of this TCR beta chain is a study of blood T cell repertoires in COVID-19. CDR1 is LGHNT, CDR2 FRNRAP, per germline. Trimming shortened V by 1 base and J by 4 bases, and 10 bases separated the two germline ends. The CDR3 extends over 14 amino acids. This clone has a handful of counts. Generated by immunoSEQ multiplex PCR, the TCRdb table keeps only in-frame clones and is missing some. The table lists approximately 210,000 clones, 81% of them singletons. Cohorts were based on clinical histories the participants reported. The origin of this receptor is a woman aged 45-59 years with acute COVID-19. J is TRBJ2-5 and V is TRBV12-5; D might be TRBD1 (5 bases). The specimen sequenced was PBMCs or T cells enriched from blood (not recorded which). The DNA of the CDR3 is TGTGCTAGTGGTTTGGGACTCCAGGGAGAGACCCAGTACTTC. Its protein is CASGLGLQGETQYF. Full variable domain (remainder filled in from reference TRBV12-5 and TRBJ2-5): DARVTQTPRHKVTEMGQEVTMRCQPILGHNTVFWYRQTMMQGLELLAYFRNRAPLDDSGMPKDRFSAEMPDATLATLKIQPSEPRDSAVYFCASGLGLQGETQYFGPGTRLLVL.